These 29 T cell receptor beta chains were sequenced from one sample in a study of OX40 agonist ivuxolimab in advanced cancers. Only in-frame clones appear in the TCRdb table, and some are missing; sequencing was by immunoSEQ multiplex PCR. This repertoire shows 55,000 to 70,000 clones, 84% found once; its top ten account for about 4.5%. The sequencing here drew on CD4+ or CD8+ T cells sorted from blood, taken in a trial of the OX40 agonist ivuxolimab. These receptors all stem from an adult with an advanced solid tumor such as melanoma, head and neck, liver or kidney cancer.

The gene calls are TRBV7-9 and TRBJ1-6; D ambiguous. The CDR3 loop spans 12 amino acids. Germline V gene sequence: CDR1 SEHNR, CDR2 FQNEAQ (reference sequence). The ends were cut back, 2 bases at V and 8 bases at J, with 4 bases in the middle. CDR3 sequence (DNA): TGTGCCAGCAGCTTAATGGATTCACCCCTCCACTTT. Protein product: CASSLMDSPLHF. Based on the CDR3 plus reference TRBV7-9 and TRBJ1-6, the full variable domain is DTGVSQNPRHKITKRGQNVTFRCDPISEHNRLYWYRQTLGQGPEFLTYFQNEAQLEKSRLLSDRFSAERPKGSFSTLEIQRTEQGDSAMYLCASSLMDSPLHFGNGTRLTVT.

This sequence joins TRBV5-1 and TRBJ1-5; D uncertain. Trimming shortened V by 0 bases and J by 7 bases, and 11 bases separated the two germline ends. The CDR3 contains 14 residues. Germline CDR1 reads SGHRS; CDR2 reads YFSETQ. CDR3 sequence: CASSLATEGQPQHF. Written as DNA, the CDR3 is TGCGCCAGCAGCTTGGCCACGGAAGGGCAGCCCCAGCATTTT.

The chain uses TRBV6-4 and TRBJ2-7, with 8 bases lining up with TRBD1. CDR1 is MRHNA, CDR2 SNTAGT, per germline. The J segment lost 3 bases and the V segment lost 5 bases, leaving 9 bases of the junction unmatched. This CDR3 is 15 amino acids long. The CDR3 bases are TGTGCCAGCAGTCCCCCCGACAGGGGATACTACGAGCAGTACTTC. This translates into CASSPPDRGYYEQYF.

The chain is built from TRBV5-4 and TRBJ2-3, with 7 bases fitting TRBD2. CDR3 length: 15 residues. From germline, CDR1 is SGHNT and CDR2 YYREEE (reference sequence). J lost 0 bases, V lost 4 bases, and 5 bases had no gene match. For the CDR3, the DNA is TGTGCCAGCAGCCGGGCGGGAGCTAGCACAGATACGCAGTATTTT. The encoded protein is CASSRAGASTDTQYF.

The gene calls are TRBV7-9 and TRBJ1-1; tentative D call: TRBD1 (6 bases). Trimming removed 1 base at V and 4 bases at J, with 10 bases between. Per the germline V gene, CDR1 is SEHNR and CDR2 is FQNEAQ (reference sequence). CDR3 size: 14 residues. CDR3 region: CASSLELQGTEAFF. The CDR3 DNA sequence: TGTGCCAGCAGCTTAGAATTACAGGGCACTGAAGCTTTCTTT. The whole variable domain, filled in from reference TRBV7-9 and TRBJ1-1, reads DTGVSQNPRHKITKRGQNVTFRCDPISEHNRLYWYRQTLGQGPEFLTYFQNEAQLEKSRLLSDRFSAERPKGSFSTLEIQRTEQGDSAMYLCASSLELQGTEAFFGQGTRLTVV.

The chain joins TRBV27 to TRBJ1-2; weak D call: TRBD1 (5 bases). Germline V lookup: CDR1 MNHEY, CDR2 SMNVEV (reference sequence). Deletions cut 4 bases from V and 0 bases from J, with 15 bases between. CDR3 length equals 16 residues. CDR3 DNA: TGTGCCAGCAGTTCACTCGGGGACGGATCTAACTATGGCTACACCTTC. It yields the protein CASSSLGDGSNYGYTF.

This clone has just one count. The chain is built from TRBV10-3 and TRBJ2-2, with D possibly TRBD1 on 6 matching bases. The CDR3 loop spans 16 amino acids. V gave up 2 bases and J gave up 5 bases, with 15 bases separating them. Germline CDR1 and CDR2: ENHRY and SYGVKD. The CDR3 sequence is CAISESLQGRTGELFF. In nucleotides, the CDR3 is TGTGCCATCAGTGAGAGTTTGCAGGGGAGAACCGGGGAGCTGTTTTTT.

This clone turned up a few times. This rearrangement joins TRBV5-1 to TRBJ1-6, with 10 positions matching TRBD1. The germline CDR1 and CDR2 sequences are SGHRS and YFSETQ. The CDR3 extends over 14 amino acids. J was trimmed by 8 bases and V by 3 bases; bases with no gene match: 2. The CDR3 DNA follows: TGCGCCAGCAGCTACGGACAGGGGGATTCACCCCTCCACTTT. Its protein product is CASSYGQGDSPLHF.

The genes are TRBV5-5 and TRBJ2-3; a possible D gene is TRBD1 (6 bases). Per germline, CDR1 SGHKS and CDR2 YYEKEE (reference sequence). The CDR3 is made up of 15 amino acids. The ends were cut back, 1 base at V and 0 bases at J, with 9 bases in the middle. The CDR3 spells CASSLQGSSTDTQYF. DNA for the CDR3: TGTGCCAGCAGCTTGCAGGGGTCCAGCACAGATACGCAGTATTTT.

CDR3: CASSPAGDGYTF. DNA of the CDR3: TGTGCCAGCTCACCAGCGGGGGATGGCTACACCTTC. The chain combines TRBV18 with TRBJ1-2; a weak D match, TRBD1 (5 bases). Germline V gene lookup returns CDR1 KGHSH and CDR2 LQKENI. The CDR3 has 12 residues. V was clipped by 2 bases and J by 6 bases, with 7 bases between them.

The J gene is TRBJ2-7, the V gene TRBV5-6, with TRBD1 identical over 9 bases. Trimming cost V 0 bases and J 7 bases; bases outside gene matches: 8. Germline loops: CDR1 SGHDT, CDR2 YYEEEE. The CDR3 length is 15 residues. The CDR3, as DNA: TGTGCCAGCAGCTTGGGACAGGGGGTTGCGTGGGAGCAGTACTTC. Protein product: CASSLGQGVAWEQYF.

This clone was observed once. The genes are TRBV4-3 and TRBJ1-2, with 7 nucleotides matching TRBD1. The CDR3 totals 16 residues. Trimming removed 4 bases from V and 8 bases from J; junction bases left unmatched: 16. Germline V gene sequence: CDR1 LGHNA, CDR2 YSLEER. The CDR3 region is CASSLLQGGLEGGYTF. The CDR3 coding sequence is TGCGCCAGCAGCCTGCTCCAAGGGGGCTTAGAGGGAGGCTACACCTTC.

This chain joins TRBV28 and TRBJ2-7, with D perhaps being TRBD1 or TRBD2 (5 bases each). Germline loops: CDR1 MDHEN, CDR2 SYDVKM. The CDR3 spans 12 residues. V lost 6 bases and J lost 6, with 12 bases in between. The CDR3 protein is CASRRGVLEQYF. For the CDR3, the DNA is TGTGCCAGCAGAAGAGGGGTGCTCGAGCAGTACTTC.

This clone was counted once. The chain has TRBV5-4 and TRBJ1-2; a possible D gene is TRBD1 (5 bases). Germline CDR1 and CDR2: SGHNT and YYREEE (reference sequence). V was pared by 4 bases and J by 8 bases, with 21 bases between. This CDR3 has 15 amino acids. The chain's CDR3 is CASSHRDGGSHGYTF. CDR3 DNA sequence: TGTGCCAGCAGCCACCGGGACGGGGGTAGTCACGGCTACACCTTC.

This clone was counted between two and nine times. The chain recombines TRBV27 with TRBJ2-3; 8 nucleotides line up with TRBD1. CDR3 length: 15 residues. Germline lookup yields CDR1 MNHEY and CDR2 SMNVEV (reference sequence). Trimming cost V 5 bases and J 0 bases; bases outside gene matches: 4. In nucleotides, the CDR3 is TGTGCCAGCAGTCCGGACAGGGAAAGCACAGATACGCAGTATTTT. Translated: CASSPDRESTDTQYF.

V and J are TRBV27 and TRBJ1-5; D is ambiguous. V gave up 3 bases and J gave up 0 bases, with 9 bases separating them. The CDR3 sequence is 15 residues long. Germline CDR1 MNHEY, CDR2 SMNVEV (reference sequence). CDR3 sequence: CASSFSILSNQPQHF. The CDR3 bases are TGTGCCAGCAGTTTCAGTATCCTTAGCAATCAGCCCCAGCATTTT.

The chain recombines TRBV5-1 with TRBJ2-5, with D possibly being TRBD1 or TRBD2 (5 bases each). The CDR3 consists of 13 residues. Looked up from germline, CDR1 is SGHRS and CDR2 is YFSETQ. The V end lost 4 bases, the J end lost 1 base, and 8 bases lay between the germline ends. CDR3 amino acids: CASSAGSQETQYF. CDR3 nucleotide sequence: TGCGCCAGCAGCGCAGGGAGCCAAGAGACCCAGTACTTC.

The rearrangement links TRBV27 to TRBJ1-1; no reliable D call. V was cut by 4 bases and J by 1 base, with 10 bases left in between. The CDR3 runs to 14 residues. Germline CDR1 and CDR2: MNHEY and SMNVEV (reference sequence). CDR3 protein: CASSSPPQNTEAFF. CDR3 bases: TGTGCCAGCAGTTCCCCCCCACAGAACACTGAAGCTTTCTTT.

The DNA for the CDR3 is TGTGCCAGCAGCGGAGGTTACAGAGCCTACGAGCAGTACTTC. Translating gives CASSGGYRAYEQYF. The chain combines TRBV9 with TRBJ2-7, with unresolved D. CDR1 and CDR2 (germline): SGDLS, YYNGEE. Trimming left V 3 bases short and J 2 bases short, with 12 bases between. The CDR3 runs 14 residues.

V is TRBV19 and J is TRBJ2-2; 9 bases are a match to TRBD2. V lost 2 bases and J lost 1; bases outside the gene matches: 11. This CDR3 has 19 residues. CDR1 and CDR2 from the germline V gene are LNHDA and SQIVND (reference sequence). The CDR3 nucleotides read TGTGCCAGTAGTATATGGAGGAAGGCTAGCGGGAAGAACACCGGGGAGCTGTTTTTT. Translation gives CASSIWRKASGKNTGELFF.

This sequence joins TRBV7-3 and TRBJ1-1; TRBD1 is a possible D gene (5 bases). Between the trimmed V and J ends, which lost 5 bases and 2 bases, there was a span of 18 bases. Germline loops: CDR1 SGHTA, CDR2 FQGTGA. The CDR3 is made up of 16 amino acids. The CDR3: CASSPSRGTGNTEAFF. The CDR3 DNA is TGTGCCAGCAGCCCTTCCCGGGGGACGGGAAACACTGAAGCTTTCTTT.

The DNA of the CDR3 is TGTGCCAGCAGGCCCTTCGGGGCCCTTCGGGGAAACACCATATATTTT. Amino acid sequence: CASRPFGALRGNTIYF. This sequence joins TRBV28 and TRBJ1-3; D may be TRBD1 (5 bases). The germline V gene has CDR1 MDHEN and CDR2 SYDVKM. The CDR3 loop spans 16 amino acids. The V gene lost 6 bases and the J gene lost 4 bases, with 19 bases spanning the gap.

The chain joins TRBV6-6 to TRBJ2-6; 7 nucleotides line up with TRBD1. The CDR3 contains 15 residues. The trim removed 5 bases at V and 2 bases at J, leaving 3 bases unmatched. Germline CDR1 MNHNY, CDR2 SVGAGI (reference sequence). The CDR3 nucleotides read TGTGCCAGCAGTCTTACAGGGGCTGGGGCCAACGTCCTGACTTTC. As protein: CASSLTGAGANVLTF.

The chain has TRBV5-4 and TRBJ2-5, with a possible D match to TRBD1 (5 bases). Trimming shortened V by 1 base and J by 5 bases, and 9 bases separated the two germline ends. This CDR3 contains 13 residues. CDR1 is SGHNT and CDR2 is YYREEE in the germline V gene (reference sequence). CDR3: CASSLSGSETQYF. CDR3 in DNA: TGTGCCAGCAGCTTGTCAGGGTCGGAGACCCAGTACTTC.

The CDR3 region has the DNA TGCAGCGCCCGCCCGGGACAGAGCTCCTACGAGCAGTACTTC. Translating gives CSARPGQSSYEQYF. The chain is built from TRBV29-1 and TRBJ2-7; 7 positions match TRBD1. The CDR3 loop spans 14 amino acids. Germline trimming cut 7 bases from V and 0 bases from J; bases unmatched to any gene: 9. Germline CDR1 is SQVTM and CDR2 is ANQGSEA.

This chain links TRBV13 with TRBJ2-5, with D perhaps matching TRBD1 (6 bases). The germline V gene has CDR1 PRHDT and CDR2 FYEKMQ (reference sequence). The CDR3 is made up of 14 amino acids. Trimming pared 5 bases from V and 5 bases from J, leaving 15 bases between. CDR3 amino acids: CASSNSRGSETQYF. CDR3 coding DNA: TGTGCCAGCAGCAACAGCAGGGGCTCGGAGACCCAGTACTTC.

The CDR3 spells CASSLGQREQYF. CDR3 in DNA: TGCGCCAGCAGCTTGGGGCAAAGGGAGCAGTACTTC. The chain couples TRBV5-1 to TRBJ2-7; no firm D call. CDR1 is SGHRS and CDR2 is YFSETQ in the germline V gene. Trimming took off 0 bases at V and 7 bases at J, with 8 bases between the two ends. The CDR3 sequence is 12 residues long.

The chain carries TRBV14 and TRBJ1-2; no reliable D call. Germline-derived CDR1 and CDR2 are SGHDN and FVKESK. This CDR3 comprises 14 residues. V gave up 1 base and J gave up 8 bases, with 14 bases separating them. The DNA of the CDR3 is TGTGCCAGCAGCCAAGCGGGCCGCGGCCGGGGCTACACCTTC. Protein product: CASSQAGRGRGYTF.

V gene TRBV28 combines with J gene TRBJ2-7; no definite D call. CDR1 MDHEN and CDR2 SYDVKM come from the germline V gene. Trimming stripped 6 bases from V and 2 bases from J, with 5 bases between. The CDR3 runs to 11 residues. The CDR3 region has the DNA TGTGCCAGCAGCCCTGCCTACGAGCAGTACTTC. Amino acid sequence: CASSPAYEQYF.